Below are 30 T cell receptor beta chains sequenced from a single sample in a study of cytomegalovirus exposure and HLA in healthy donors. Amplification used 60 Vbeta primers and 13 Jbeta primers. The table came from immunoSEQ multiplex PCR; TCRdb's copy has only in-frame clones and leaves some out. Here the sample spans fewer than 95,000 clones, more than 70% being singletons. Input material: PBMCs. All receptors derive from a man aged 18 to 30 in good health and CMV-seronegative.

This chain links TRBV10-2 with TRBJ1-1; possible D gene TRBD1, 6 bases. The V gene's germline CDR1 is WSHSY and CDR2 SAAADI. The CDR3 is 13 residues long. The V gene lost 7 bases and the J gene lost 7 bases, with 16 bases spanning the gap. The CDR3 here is CASNYRAWGEAFF. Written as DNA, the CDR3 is TGCGCCAGCAACTACAGGGCATGGGGTGAAGCTTTCTTT.

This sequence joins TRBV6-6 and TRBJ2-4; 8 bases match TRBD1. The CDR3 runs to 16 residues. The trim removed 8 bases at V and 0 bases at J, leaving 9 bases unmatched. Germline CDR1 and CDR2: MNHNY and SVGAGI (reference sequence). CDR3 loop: CASWGAGGEAKNIQYF. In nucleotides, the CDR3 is TGTGCCAGCTGGGGGGCAGGGGGCGAAGCCAAAAACATTCAGTACTTC.

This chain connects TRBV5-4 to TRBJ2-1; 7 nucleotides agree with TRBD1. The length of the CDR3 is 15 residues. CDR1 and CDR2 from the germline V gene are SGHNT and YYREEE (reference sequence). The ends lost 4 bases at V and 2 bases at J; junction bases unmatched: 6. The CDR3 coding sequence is TGTGCCAGCAGCAGCCGGGACAGCACCTACAATGAGCAGTTCTTC. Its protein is CASSSRDSTYNEQFF.

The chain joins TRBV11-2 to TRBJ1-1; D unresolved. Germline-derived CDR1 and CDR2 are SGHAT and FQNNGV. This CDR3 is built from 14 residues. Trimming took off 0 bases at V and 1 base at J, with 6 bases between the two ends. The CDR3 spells CASSLEIGNTEAFF. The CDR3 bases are TGTGCCAGCAGCTTAGAAATCGGGAACACTGAAGCTTTCTTT.

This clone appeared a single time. CDR3 in DNA: TGTGCCAGCAGCTTACAGGGGGCCCACGAGCAGTACTTC. As protein: CASSLQGAHEQYF. The chain couples TRBV11-3 to TRBJ2-7; 8 nucleotides line up with TRBD1. Germline V gene data show CDR1 as SGHNT and CDR2 as YENEEA. The V gene end was trimmed by 2 bases and the J gene end by 5 bases; junction bases not matched to a gene: 2. The length of the CDR3 is 13 residues.

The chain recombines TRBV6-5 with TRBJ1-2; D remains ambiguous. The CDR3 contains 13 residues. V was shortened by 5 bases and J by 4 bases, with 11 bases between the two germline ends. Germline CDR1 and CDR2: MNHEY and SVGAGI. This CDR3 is CASSLDTLYGYTF. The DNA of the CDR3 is TGTGCCAGCAGTCTCGACACCCTCTATGGCTACACCTTC.

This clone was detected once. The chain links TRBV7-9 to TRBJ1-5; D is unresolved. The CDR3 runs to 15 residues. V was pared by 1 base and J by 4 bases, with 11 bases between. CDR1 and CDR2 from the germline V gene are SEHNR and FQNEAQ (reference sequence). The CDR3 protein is CASSLGLSGNQPQHF. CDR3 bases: TGTGCCAGCAGCTTAGGTCTCTCGGGGAATCAGCCCCAGCATTTT.

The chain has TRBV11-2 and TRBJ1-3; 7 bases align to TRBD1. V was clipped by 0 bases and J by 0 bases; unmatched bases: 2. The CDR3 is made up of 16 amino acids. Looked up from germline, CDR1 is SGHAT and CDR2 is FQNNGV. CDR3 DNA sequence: TGTGCCAGCAGCTTAGATCCAGGGGGCTCTGGAAACACCATATATTTT. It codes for CASSLDPGGSGNTIYF.

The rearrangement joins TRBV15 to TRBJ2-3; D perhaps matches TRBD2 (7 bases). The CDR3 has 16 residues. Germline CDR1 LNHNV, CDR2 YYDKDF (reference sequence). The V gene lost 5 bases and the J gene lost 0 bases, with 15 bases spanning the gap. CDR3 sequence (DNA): TGTGCCACCAGCGGGGGGCGGGGGAGAAGCACAGATACGCAGTATTTT. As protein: CATSGGRGRSTDTQYF.

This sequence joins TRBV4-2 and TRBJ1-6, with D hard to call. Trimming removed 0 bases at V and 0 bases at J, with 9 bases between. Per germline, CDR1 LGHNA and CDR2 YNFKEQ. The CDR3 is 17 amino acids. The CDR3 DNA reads TGTGCCAGCAGCCAAGACTACGAGAGCTCCTATAATTCACCCCTCCACTTT. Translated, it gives CASSQDYESSYNSPLHF.

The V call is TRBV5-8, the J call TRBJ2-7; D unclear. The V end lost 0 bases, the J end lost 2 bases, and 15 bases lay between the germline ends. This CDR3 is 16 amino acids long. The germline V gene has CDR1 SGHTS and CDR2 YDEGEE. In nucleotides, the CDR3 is TGTGCCAGCAGCTTGGTGGGCAGGCCCGCTACCTACGAGCAGTACTTC. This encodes CASSLVGRPATYEQYF.

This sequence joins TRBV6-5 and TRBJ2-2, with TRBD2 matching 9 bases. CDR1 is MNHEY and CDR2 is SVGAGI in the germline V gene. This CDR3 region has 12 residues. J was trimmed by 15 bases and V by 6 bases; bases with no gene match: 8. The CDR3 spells CASRRGGSRLFF. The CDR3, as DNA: TGTGCCAGCAGGCGGGGGGGGAGTAGGTTGTTTTTT.

CDR3 in amino acids: CASSVSGTTHNEQFF. CDR3 nucleotides: TGTGCCAGCAGCGTATCCGGGACTACCCACAATGAGCAGTTCTTC. V and J are TRBV9 and TRBJ2-1, with TRBD2 matching 7 bases. CDR1 is SGDLS and CDR2 is YYNGEE in the germline V gene. Germline trimming cut 1 base from V and 5 bases from J; bases unmatched to any gene: 6. The CDR3 runs 15 residues.

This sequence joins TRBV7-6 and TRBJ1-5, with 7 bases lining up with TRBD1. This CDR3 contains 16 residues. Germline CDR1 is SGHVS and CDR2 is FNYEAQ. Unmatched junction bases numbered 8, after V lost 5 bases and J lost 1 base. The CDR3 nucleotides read TGTGCCAGCAGCGCAGGGGGGTTCACGAGCAATCAGCCCCAGCATTTT. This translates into CASSAGGFTSNQPQHF.

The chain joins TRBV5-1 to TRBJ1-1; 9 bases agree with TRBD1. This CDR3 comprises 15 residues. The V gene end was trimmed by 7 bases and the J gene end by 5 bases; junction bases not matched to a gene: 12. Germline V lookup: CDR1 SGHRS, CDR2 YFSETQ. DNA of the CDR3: TGCGCCAGCGGCTCTCGGACAGGGGAGTGGACTGAAGCTTTCTTT. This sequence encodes CASGSRTGEWTEAFF.

The chain's CDR3 is CASSFEQVITYEQYF. DNA for the CDR3: TGTGCCAGCAGCTTCGAACAGGTGATAACCTACGAGCAGTACTTC. The V gene is TRBV7-8, the J gene TRBJ2-7, with D possibly matching TRBD1 (5 bases). Trimming took off 3 bases at V and 2 bases at J, with 14 bases between the two ends. The CDR3 has 15 amino acids. Germline V gives CDR1 SGHVS, CDR2 FQNEAQ.

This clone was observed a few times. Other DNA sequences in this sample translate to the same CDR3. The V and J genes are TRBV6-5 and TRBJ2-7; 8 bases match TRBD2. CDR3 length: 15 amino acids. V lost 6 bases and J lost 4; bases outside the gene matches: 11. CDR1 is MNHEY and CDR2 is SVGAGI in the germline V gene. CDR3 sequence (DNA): TGTGCCAGCAGCCCTTACGACGGGGGGGCATACGAGCAGTACTTC. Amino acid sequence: CASSPYDGGAYEQYF.

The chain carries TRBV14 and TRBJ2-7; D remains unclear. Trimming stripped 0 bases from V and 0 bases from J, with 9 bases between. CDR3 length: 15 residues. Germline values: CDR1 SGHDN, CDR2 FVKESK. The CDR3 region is CASSQDLVFSYEQYF. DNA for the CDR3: TGTGCCAGCAGCCAAGATCTAGTTTTCTCCTACGAGCAGTACTTC.

The CDR3 nucleotides read TGTGCCAGCAGCGAGCTCCGGGACAGGAACTACGAGCAGTACTTC. Its protein product is CASSELRDRNYEQYF. The rearrangement links TRBV6-5 to TRBJ2-7; 8 bases map to TRBD1. CDR1 MNHEY and CDR2 SVGAGI come from the germline V gene. CDR3 length: 15 residues. J gave up 3 bases and V 6 bases, and 10 bases lay outside the gene matches.

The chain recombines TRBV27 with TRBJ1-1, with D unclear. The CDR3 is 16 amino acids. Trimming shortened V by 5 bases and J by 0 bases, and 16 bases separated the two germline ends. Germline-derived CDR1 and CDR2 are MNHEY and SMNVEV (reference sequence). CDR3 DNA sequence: TGTGCCAGCAGTCCCCTTGCGATGAGAGTGAACACTGAAGCTTTCTTT. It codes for CASSPLAMRVNTEAFF.

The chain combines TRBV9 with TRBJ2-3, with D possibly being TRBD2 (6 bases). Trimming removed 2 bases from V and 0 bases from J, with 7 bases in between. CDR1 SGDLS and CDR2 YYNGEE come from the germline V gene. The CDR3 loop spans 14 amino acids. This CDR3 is CASSVSGSTDTQYF. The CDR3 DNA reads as TGTGCCAGCAGCGTTAGCGGAAGCACAGATACGCAGTATTTT. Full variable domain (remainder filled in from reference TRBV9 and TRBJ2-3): DSGVTQTPKHLITATGQRVTLRCSPRSGDLSVYWYQQSLDQGLQFLIQYYNGEERAKGNILERFSAQQFPDLHSELNLSSLELGDSALYFCASSVSGSTDTQYFGPGTRLTVL.

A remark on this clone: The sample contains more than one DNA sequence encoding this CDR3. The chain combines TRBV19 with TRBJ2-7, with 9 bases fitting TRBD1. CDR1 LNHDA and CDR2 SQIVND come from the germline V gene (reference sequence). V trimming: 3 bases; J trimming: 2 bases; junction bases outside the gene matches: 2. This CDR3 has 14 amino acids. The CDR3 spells CASSIGTGPYEQYF. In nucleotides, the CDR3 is TGTGCCAGTAGTATCGGGACAGGGCCCTACGAGCAGTACTTC.

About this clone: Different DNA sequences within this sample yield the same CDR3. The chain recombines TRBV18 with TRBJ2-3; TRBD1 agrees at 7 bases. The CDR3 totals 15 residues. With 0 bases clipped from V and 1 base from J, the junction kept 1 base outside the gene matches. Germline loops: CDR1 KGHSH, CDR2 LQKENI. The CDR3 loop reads CASSPPGQGTDTQYF. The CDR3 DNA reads TGTGCCAGCTCACCACCTGGACAGGGCACAGATACGCAGTATTTT.

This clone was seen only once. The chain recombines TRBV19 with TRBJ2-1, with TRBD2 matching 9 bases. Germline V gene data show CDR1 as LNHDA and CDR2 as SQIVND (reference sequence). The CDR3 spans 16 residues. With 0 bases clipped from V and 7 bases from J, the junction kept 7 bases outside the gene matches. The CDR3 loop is CASSIEGTSIRNEQFF. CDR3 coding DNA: TGTGCCAGTAGTATAGAAGGGACTAGCATTCGGAATGAGCAGTTCTTC.

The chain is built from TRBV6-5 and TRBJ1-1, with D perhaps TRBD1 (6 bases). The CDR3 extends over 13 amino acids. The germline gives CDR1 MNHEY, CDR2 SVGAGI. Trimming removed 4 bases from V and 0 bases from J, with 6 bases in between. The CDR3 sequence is CASSWTVNTEAFF. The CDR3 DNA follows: TGTGCCAGCAGTTGGACAGTGAACACTGAAGCTTTCTTT.

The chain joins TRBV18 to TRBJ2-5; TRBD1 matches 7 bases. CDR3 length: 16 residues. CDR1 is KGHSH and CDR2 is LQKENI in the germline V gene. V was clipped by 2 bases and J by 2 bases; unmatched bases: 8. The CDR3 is CASSPTGTAIQETQYF. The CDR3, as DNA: TGTGCCAGCTCACCAACCGGGACAGCAATTCAAGAGACCCAGTACTTC.

DNA of the CDR3: TGTGCCAGCAGTCGATATCGGGGGGGGGCCTGGGAGCAGTTCTTC. Protein product: CASSRYRGGAWEQFF. The chain links TRBV27 to TRBJ2-1; 8 bases fit TRBD2. This CDR3 comprises 15 residues. Per the germline V gene, CDR1 is MNHEY and CDR2 is SMNVEV (reference sequence). Germline trimming cut 5 bases from V and 10 bases from J; bases unmatched to any gene: 13.

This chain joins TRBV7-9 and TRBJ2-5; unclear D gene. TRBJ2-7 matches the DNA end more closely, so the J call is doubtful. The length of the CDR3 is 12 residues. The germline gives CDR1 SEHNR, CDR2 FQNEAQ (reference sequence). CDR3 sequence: CASSSTIYEQYF. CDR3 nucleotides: TGTGCCAGCAGCTCCACTATCTACGAGCAGTACTTC.

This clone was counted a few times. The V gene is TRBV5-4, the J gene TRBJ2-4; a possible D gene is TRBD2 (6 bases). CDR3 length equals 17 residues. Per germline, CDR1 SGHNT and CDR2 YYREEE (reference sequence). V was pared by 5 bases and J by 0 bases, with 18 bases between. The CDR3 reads CASSDFWGEGAKNIQYF. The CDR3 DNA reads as TGTGCCAGCAGTGATTTTTGGGGGGAAGGAGCCAAAAACATTCAGTACTTC.

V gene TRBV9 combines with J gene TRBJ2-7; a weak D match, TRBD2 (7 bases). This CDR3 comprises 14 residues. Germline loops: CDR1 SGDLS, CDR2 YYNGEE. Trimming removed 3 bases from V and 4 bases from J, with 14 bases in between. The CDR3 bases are TGTGCCAGCAGCGCTGAGGGGGGGGGTTACGAGCAGTACTTC. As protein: CASSAEGGGYEQYF.